What follows are 19 T cell receptor beta chains derived from one specimen sequenced in a study of Graves' ophthalmopathy and Graves' hyperthyroidism. Researchers took RNA transcripts and amplified TCR beta CDR3 regions from them. First-round RT-PCR employed HTBI primers, with a second-round multiplex PCR after it. One entry per CDR3 protein, called by TCRdb with MiXCR from the multiplex PCR reads. The table lists 400,000 to 450,000 distinct CDR3 sequences, under 25% of them singletons. Sequenced sample: peripheral blood. Every receptor here comes from a woman under 30 with stable Graves' hyperthyroidism.

This clonotype was detected ten times or more. This rearrangement joins TRBV27 to TRBJ1-5, with 11 bases aligning to TRBD1. Germline lookup yields CDR1 MNHEY and CDR2 SMNVEV (reference sequence). The CDR3 runs to 15 residues. V dropped 5 bases and J dropped 7; count of bases not matched to a gene: 7. In DNA form, the CDR3 reads TGTGCCAGCAGTACGGACAGGGGGCAAGGGCAGCCCCAGCATTTT. This encodes CASSTDRGQGQPQHF.

A remark on this clonotype: Possible read error: a much larger clone is one base away. V gene TRBV12-3 or TRBV12-4 combines with J gene TRBJ2-6; 9 bases are shared with TRBD1. This CDR3 has 17 amino acids. CDR3 coding DNA: TGTGTCAGCAGGCCGGGACAGGGATTCTCTGGGGCCAACGTCCTGACTTTC. Protein sequence: CVSRPGQGFSGANVLTF.

The table lists this clonotype with many counts. The chain carries TRBV6-5 and TRBJ1-5; D is uncertain. The CDR3 sequence is 15 residues long. CDR1 is MNHEY, CDR2 SVGAGI, per germline. Trimming left V 9 bases short and J 9 bases short, with 24 bases between. CDR3 amino acids: CASFPRSGLVLPQHF. The CDR3, as DNA: TGTGCCAGTTTTCCGAGGTCGGGGTTGGTGCTGCCCCAGCATTTT.

J is TRBJ2-7 and V is TRBV15, with D unclear. Germline CDR1 is LNHNV and CDR2 is YYDKDF (reference sequence). The germline V and J ends were trimmed by 0 bases and 3 bases, with 6 bases remaining between them. This CDR3 spans 13 amino acids. The CDR3 here is CATSRDKDYEQYF. CDR3 bases: TGTGCCACCAGCAGAGATAAGGACTACGAGCAGTACTTC.

This clonotype was recorded a few times. A much larger clone sits a single nucleotide away, making a read error possible. The conserved closing phenylalanine or tryptophan is absent in this CDR3, likely reflecting a read error. The V gene is TRBV12-3 or TRBV12-4, the J gene TRBJ2-2; possibly TRBD2 for D (6 bases). CDR3 length: 14 residues. Trimming pared 3 bases from V and 4 bases from J, leaving 9 bases between. CDR3 nucleotide sequence: TGTGCCAGCAGTTTGGGACTGAGCACCGGGGAGCTGTTTTTG. It yields the protein CASSLGLSTGELFL.

This clonotype was seen ten or more times. The rearrangement uses TRBV11-2 and TRBJ1-3, with TRBD1 as a possible D gene (6 bases). The CDR3 is 15 residues long. Germline V CDR1 and CDR2: SGHAT, FQNNGV. V was shortened by 5 bases and J by 0 bases, with 11 bases between the two germline ends. For the CDR3, the DNA is TGTGCCAGCAGCGCCCGACAGGCCTCTGGAAACACCATATATTTT. Translating gives CASSARQASGNTIYF.

This clonotype was observed at least ten times. The rearrangement links TRBV7-9 to TRBJ1-1; no definite D call. CDR3 length: 11 amino acids. The V end lost 2 bases, the J end lost 6 bases, and 4 bases lay between the germline ends. CDR1 and CDR2 from the germline V gene are SEHNR and FQNEAQ (reference sequence). This chain's CDR3 is CASSLPPEAFF. The CDR3 bases are TGTGCCAGCAGCTTACCCCCTGAAGCTTTCTTT.

This clonotype was recorded at least ten times. V usage is TRBV19 and J usage is TRBJ2-5; 9 bases agree with TRBD2. The CDR3 runs 15 residues. Germline V gives CDR1 LNHDA, CDR2 SQIVND (reference sequence). The ends lost 6 bases at V and 2 bases at J; junction bases unmatched: 7. The CDR3 loop reads CASSASSGDQETQYF. CDR3 DNA: TGTGCCAGTAGCGCTTCTAGCGGGGATCAAGAGACCCAGTACTTC.

For this clonotype: A much bigger clone sits one base away, suggesting this may be a read error. This chain joins TRBV30 and TRBJ1-1; the D gene is possibly TRBD1 (5 bases). Germline V gene data show CDR1 as GTSNPN and CDR2 as SVGIG (reference sequence). This CDR3 is built from 16 residues. CDR3 nucleotides: TGTGCCTGGAGTGTATTGTTCGGGGGACGGAGCACTGAAGCTTGCTTT. Its translation is CAWSVLFGGRSTEACF.

On this clonotype: A much larger clone is a single base away; this may be a read error. The chain has TRBV6-1 and TRBJ2-2; TRBD1 or TRBD2 may be the D gene (5 bases each). The CDR3 extends over 13 amino acids. Germline CDR1 MNHNS, CDR2 SASEGT. The CDR3 nucleotides are TGTGCCAGCAGACGACAGCACACCGGGGAGCTGTGTTTT. Amino acids: CASRRQHTGELCF.

This clonotype was recorded at least ten times. A junction boundary mismatches the germline segment, possibly from a read error. This chain's CDR3 is CASSRSTDLNIKYF. The CDR3 bases are TGTGCCAGCAGTAGGTCTACGGACCTAAACATTAAGTACTTC. J is TRBJ2-4 and V is TRBV6-8; D unresolved. Germline CDR1 MNHGY, CDR2 SAAAGT. This CDR3 region has 14 residues.

This clonotype was recorded at least ten times. The chain joins TRBV28 to TRBJ2-5, with 8 bases fitting TRBD2. Germline CDR1 and CDR2: MDHEN and SYDVKM. J gave up 1 base and V 1 base, and 2 bases lay outside the gene matches. The length of the CDR3 is 15 residues. The CDR3 DNA reads as TGTGCCAGCAGTTTATCCGGGAGGGTCCAAGAGACCCAGTACTTC. The encoded protein is CASSLSGRVQETQYF.

The V and J genes are TRBV12-3 or TRBV12-4 and TRBJ1-1, with 8 bases fitting TRBD1. V shed 5 bases, J shed 11 bases, and the junction held 1 base outside the gene matches. This CDR3 has 10 amino acids. In DNA form, the CDR3 reads TGTGCCAGCAGTGGGGACAGGGCTTTCTTT. This gives the protein CASSGDRAFF.

This clonotype was picked up many times. V usage is TRBV28 and J usage is TRBJ1-1, with D possibly being TRBD1 (6 bases). The germline V and J ends were trimmed by 2 bases and 4 bases, with 14 bases remaining between them. Germline lookup yields CDR1 MDHEN and CDR2 SYDVKM. CDR3 size: 15 residues. The chain's CDR3 is CASSLPGTLGTEAFF. CDR3 bases: TGTGCCAGCAGTTTACCTGGGACACTGGGCACTGAAGCTTTCTTT. The variable domain in full, with the rest retrieved from reference TRBV28 and TRBJ1-1, is DVKVTQSSRYLVKRTGEKVFLECVQDMDHENMFWYRQDPGLGLRLIYFSYDVKMKEKGDIPEGYSVSREKKERFSLILESASTNQTSMYLCASSLPGTLGTEAFFGQGTRLTVV.

The sample holds a few counts of this clonotype. The rearrangement links TRBV7-3 to TRBJ2-5; 7 bases line up with TRBD1. Germline trimming cut 8 bases from V and 5 bases from J; bases unmatched to any gene: 14. CDR1 is SGHTA, CDR2 FQGTGA, per germline. There are 15 residues in the CDR3. Here the CDR3 reads CASRDSEFRWETQYF. The CDR3 DNA sequence: TGTGCCAGCCGGGACAGCGAGTTCCGTTGGGAGACCCAGTACTTC.

The chain employs TRBV12-3 or TRBV12-4 and TRBJ2-7, with a tentative D call TRBD1 (6 bases). Deletions cut 8 bases from V and 6 bases from J, with 14 bases between. This CDR3 comprises 12 residues. The CDR3 DNA sequence: TGTGCCAGCTCCTCGGGACAACGCGAGCAGTACTTC. It is translated as CASSSGQREQYF.

Many counts were recorded for this clonotype. The chain couples TRBV12-3 or TRBV12-4 to TRBJ1-5; no reliable D call. The CDR3 length is 14 residues. V gave up 1 base and J gave up 0 bases, with 4 bases separating them. CDR3 region: CASSLGNSNQPQHF. CDR3 in DNA: TGTGCCAGCAGTTTAGGGAATAGCAATCAGCCCCAGCATTTT.

The table lists this clonotype with a few counts. The rearrangement links TRBV9 to TRBJ2-5, with 9 bases fitting TRBD2. Germline V CDR1 and CDR2: SGDLS, YYNGEE. V lost 0 bases to trimming and J lost 3 bases; unmatched junction nucleotides: 6. The CDR3 has 16 amino acids. The CDR3 nucleotides are TGTGCCAGCAGCGTAGAACCGGGACTAGCAGAAGAGACCCAGTACTTC. Translated, it gives CASSVEPGLAEETQYF.

This clonotype has ten or more counts. An end of the junction differs from the germline gene, which may be a read error. This sequence joins TRBV7-7 and TRBJ2-5; D is possibly TRBD2 (7 bases). Germline V CDR1 and CDR2: SSHAT, FNYEAQ (reference sequence). This CDR3 has 17 residues. The CDR3 DNA sequence: TGTGCTAGCAGCCTAGGGGGGGGACCAATAAATCAAGAGACCCAGTACTTC. It codes for CASSLGGGPINQETQYF.